This is a list of T cell receptor beta chains from one sample in a study of Graves' ophthalmopathy and Graves' hyperthyroidism. Each CDR3 protein gets one entry after TCRdb re-called the multiplex PCR reads with MiXCR. This sample has a few hundred thousand distinct CDR3 sequences, with 39% found just once. Sequenced input: peripheral blood or thyroid tissue (not recorded which). Source of these receptors: an adult man with Graves' hyperthyroidism. Each CDR3 is given with its conserved first and last residue. Each record gives: V gene, J gene, D gene, clone size, CDR3 protein, CDR3 DNA. The D gene is left open where the match is weak. Only part of the rows carry a size: once, few, many, or a class if the clone is expanded.

TRBV2	TRBJ2-3	NA	few	CASHSDRRTDTQYF	TGTGCCAGCCACAGCGACCGACGCACAGATACGCAGTATTTT
TRBV6-1	TRBJ2-1	NA	NA	CASSERGWGSDEQFF	TGTGCCAGCAGTGAGAGGGGGTGGGGATCGGATGAGCAGTTCTTC
TRBV3-1	TRBJ1-2	TRBD1	NA	CASSQGFRTGANYGYTF	TGTGCCAGCAGCCAAGGTTTCAGGACAGGAGCCAACTATGGCTACACCTTC
TRBV2	TRBJ1-2	NA	NA	CASSAPGPYGYTF	TGTGCCAGCAGTGCCCCTGGTCCCTATGGCTACACCTTC
TRBV7-2	TRBJ1-2	NA	many	CASSPYRSYGYTF	TGTGCCAGCAGCCCCTACAGGAGCTATGGCTACACCTTC
TRBV10-3	TRBJ2-2	NA	NA	CASTGAVLFWPGELFF	TGTGCCAGCACTGGGGCCGTTCTCTTTTGGCCCGGGGAGCTGTTTTTT
TRBV2	TRBJ2-2	TRBD2	NA	CASSRGGASGELFF	TGTGCCAGCAGCCGCGGGGGGGCATCTGGGGAGCTGTTTTTT
TRBV20-1	TRBJ1-3	NA	NA	CSARDRSSGNTIYF	TGCAGTGCTAGAGATCGGTCCAGTGGAAACACCATATATTTT
TRBV24-1	TRBJ2-1	TRBD1	NA	CATSPTGQGGGSYNEQFF	TGTGCCACCAGTCCTACCGGACAGGGTGGAGGCTCCTACAATGAGCAGTTCTTC
TRBV2	TRBJ2-7	TRBD1	many	CASSEAQAGTGILRHEQYF	TGTGCCAGCAGTGAAGCGCAAGCCGGGACAGGGATCCTTCGTCACGAGCAGTACTTC
TRBV20-1	TRBJ2-5	NA	many	CSALPGHLQETQYF	TGCAGTGCTCTGCCGGGACACCTGCAAGAGACCCAGTACTTC
TRBV20-1	TRBJ2-7	TRBD2	many	CSAKTSGRGHEQYF	TGCAGTGCCAAGACTAGCGGGAGAGGCCACGAGCAGTACTTC
TRBV7-9	TRBJ2-2	TRBD2	many	CASTPGRGRGTGELFF	TGTGCCAGCACCCCGGGGAGGGGCCGGGGCACCGGGGAGCTGTTTTTT
TRBV4-1	TRBJ2-7	NA	many	CASSQARQGGYEQYF	TGCGCCAGCAGCCAAGCTCGACAGGGAGGCTACGAGCAGTACTTC
TRBV2	TRBJ2-5	NA	many	CASSEAVYQETQYF	TGTGCCAGCAGTGAAGCCGTCTACCAAGAGACCCAGTACTTC
TRBV5-4	TRBJ2-7	TRBD2	NA	CASNHAGVEERYF	TGTGCCAGCAACCACGCGGGGGTGGAGGAGCGGTACTTC
TRBV6-1	TRBJ1-4	TRBD1	few	CASSYPNRGPANEKLFF	TGTGCCAGCAGTTACCCGAACAGGGGGCCGGCTAATGAAAAACTGTTTTTT
TRBV7-2	TRBJ1-1	NA	NA	CASSLAMGREVNTEAFF	TGTGCCAGCAGCTTAGCGATGGGGCGGGAGGTGAACACTGAAGCTTTCTTT
TRBV5-6	TRBJ1-2	NA	many	CASSLTRVWGGVGYTF	TGTGCCAGCAGCCTCACCAGAGTGTGGGGCGGCGTGGGCTACACCTTC
TRBV12-3/TRBV12-4	TRBJ2-5	NA	NA	CASSLGEEVTQYF	TGTGCCAGCAGTTTAGGGGAGGAGGTGACCCAGTACTTC
TRBV7-9	TRBJ1-1	TRBD1	NA	CASSLRWGGDRSNTEAFF	TGTGCCAGCAGCTTACGTTGGGGGGGGGACAGGTCGAACACTGAAGCTTTCTTT
TRBV20-1	TRBJ2-7	NA	NA	CSARNGLASYEQYF	TGCAGTGCTAGAAACGGGTTGGCCTCCTACGAGCAGTACTTC
TRBV7-9	TRBJ2-7	NA	NA	CASRLTGDRHPQYF	TGTGCCAGCAGGTTGACAGGCGACAGACATCCGCAGTACTTC
TRBV29-1	TRBJ1-2	NA	NA	CSVEEGPNCGYTF	TGCAGCGTTGAAGAGGGACCGAACTGTGGCTACACCTTC
TRBV20-1	TRBJ2-7	TRBD2	NA	CSARSRTSGSYEQYF	TGCAGTGCTAGATCTCGGACTAGCGGGAGTTACGAGCAGTACTTC
TRBV2	TRBJ2-7	NA	NA	CASSAEKGGSYEQYF	TGTGCCAGCAGTGCTGAGAAAGGGGGTTCCTACGAGCAGTACTTC
TRBV30	TRBJ2-2	NA	few	CAWGRFSGELFF	TGTGCCTGGGGCCGGTTCTCCGGGGAGCTGTTTTTT
TRBV20-1	TRBJ1-3	TRBD1	NA	CSAQGTAGNTIYF	TGCAGTGCTCAAGGGACAGCTGGAAACACCATATATTTT
TRBV10-3	TRBJ1-1	NA	NA	CASQRGNINTEAFF	TGTGCCAGCCAGAGGGGTAACATCAACACTGAAGCTTTCTTT